The 18 T cell receptor beta chains given below trace back to one sample, sequenced in a study of molecular identifiers for immune sequencing clone quantification (dated by TCRdb to the late 2010s). Library method: PCR. Data came from an Illumina HiSeq 4000. TCRdb reprocessing: public reads trimmed at Q25 with fastp, clones called with MiXCR, in-frame beta chains kept. Duplicate CDR3 protein sequences are folded into a single record with the most common DNA and genes. This sample holds a few hundred thousand distinct CDR3 sequences; about a fifth were observed only once. The ten biggest clones cover 0.7% to 1% of the sample. The sample was naive CD8+ T cells from blood, with Jurkat cell RNA spiked in. The cell subset or site label, as the study defines it: FACS-sorted CD8+CD4-CCR7+CD45RA+ naive T cells. The receptors derive from a human donor in good health. Some libraries in this study had Jurkat cell RNA spiked in.

This clonotype came up once. A much bigger clone sits one base away, suggesting this may be a read error. The gene calls are TRBV7-9 and TRBJ1-5; a weak D match, TRBD1 (6 bases). CDR3 length: 14 amino acids. The germline V gene has CDR1 SEHNR and CDR2 FQNEAQ (reference sequence). The CDR3 DNA reads TGTGCCAGCAGCTTATTTGACAGGCCGCAGCCCCGGCATTTT. Amino acid sequence: CASSLFDRPQPRHF.

At least ten counts were recorded for this clonotype. The chain recombines TRBV7-8 with TRBJ1-3; D is unresolved. Germline-derived CDR1 and CDR2 are SGHVS and FQNEAQ. The CDR3 is 14 residues long. Trimming took off 3 bases at V and 5 bases at J, with 11 bases between the two ends. In DNA, the CDR3 is TGTGCCAGCAGCTTGCCGGGGAATAGAAACACCATATATTTT. Its protein is CASSLPGNRNTIYF.

This clonotype was counted a few times. The chain uses TRBV9 and TRBJ1-5; 10 bases agree with TRBD1. V lost 3 bases to trimming and J lost 2 bases; unmatched junction nucleotides: 2. Germline CDR1 SGDLS, CDR2 YYNGEE. The CDR3 totals 15 residues. Here the CDR3 DNA reads TGTGCCAGCAGCGGGGGGACAGGGGGCAATCAGCCCCAGCATTTT. Protein product: CASSGGTGGNQPQHF.

This clonotype was detected a few times. The chain combines TRBV4-2 with TRBJ2-5; perhaps TRBD1 as D (5 bases). V was trimmed by 0 bases and J by 5 bases, leaving 13 bases between them. The CDR3 totals 15 residues. Germline values: CDR1 LGHNA, CDR2 YNFKEQ. CDR3 protein: CASSQEPQGKETQYF. CDR3 bases: TGTGCCAGCAGCCAAGAACCGCAGGGTAAGGAGACCCAGTACTTC.

This clonotype has more than one count but fewer than ten. This chain links TRBV29-1 with TRBJ2-5, with TRBD2 matching 7 bases. This CDR3 contains 15 residues. After removal of 3 bases from V and 2 bases from J, the junction contained 9 bases not matched to a gene. The germline CDR1 and CDR2 sequences are SQVTM and ANQGSEA. The CDR3 DNA follows: TGCAGCGTTGATGTCGCGGGAGAATGGCAAGAGACCCAGTACTTC. Encoded protein: CSVDVAGEWQETQYF.

V gene TRBV14 combines with J gene TRBJ2-1; tentatively, D is TRBD2 (6 bases). The germline V and J ends were trimmed by 4 bases and 9 bases, with 22 bases remaining between them. Looked up from germline, CDR1 is SGHDN and CDR2 is FVKESK. There are 16 residues in the CDR3. The CDR3 region is CASSPKDWGGRSEQFF. Written as DNA, the CDR3 is TGTGCCAGCAGCCCGAAAGACTGGGGAGGCCGGAGTGAGCAGTTCTTC.

Ten or more counts support this clonotype. This chain links TRBV19 with TRBJ1-1; maybe TRBD1 (5 bases). Trimming removed 3 bases at V and 4 bases at J, with 12 bases between. CDR1 is LNHDA and CDR2 is SQIVND in the germline V gene (reference sequence). The CDR3 length is 14 residues. CDR3 sequence reads: CASSIGRAGTEAFF. For the CDR3, the DNA is TGTGCCAGTAGTATCGGCAGGGCGGGCACTGAAGCTTTCTTT.

This chain connects TRBV7-6 to TRBJ2-3; a weak D match, TRBD2 (6 bases). This CDR3 region has 13 residues. CDR1 SGHVS and CDR2 FNYEAQ come from the germline V gene. V gave up 3 bases and J gave up 7 bases, with 11 bases separating them. The CDR3 region has the DNA TGTGCCAGCAGCTTGGAGGGAGCGTATACGCAGTATTTT. This encodes CASSLEGAYTQYF.

As to this clonotype: One junction end does not reproduce the germline sequence, and a read error may be involved. The rearrangement joins TRBV20-1 to TRBJ1-2; D remains unclear. Germline V lookup: CDR1 DFQATT, CDR2 SNEGSKA (reference sequence). The CDR3 covers 12 residues. CDR3 protein: CSAGDSGSGYTF. CDR3 DNA: TGCAGTGCTGGAGATTCAGGTTCTGGCTACACCTTC.

This clonotype was recorded many times. V usage is TRBV12-3 or TRBV12-4 and J usage is TRBJ2-3; D unresolved. This CDR3 is built from 13 residues. Trimming stripped 7 bases from V and 2 bases from J, with 10 bases between. In DNA form, the CDR3 reads TGTGCCAGCAACGGGCATTACACAGATACGCAGTATTTT. Encoded protein: CASNGHYTDTQYF.

The chain has TRBV7-9 and TRBJ2-7; D is unresolved. The CDR3 length is 13 residues. CDR1 and CDR2 from the germline V gene are SEHNR and FQNEAQ (reference sequence). V was cut by 5 bases and J by 0 bases, with 8 bases left in between. The CDR3 DNA reads TGTGCCAGCAGCCATGACAACTCCTACGAGCAGTACTTC. Translated, it gives CASSHDNSYEQYF.

This clonotype occurred a few times. The chain carries TRBV30 and TRBJ1-5; no clear D gene. There are 13 residues in the CDR3. Trimming took off 7 bases at V and 1 base at J, with 11 bases between the two ends. Germline CDR1 is GTSNPN and CDR2 is SVGIG (reference sequence). The CDR3 sequence: CAFAEDSNQPQHF. The CDR3 DNA is TGTGCCTTCGCGGAGGACAGCAATCAGCCCCAGCATTTT. Looking up the rest from reference TRBV30 and TRBJ1-5 gives the full variable domain: SQTIHQWPATLVQPVGSPLSLECTVEGTSNPNLYWYRQAAGRGLQLLFYSVGIGQISSEVPQNLSASRPQDRQFILSSKKLLLSDSGFYLCAFAEDSNQPQHFGDGTRLSIL.

This clonotype was detected many times. V is TRBV5-7 and J is TRBJ2-3; 8 bases are shared with TRBD2. TRBV5-7 is recorded as an ORF, its role being uncertain. V lost 0 bases, J lost 2 bases, and 11 bases stayed unmatched. The CDR3 sequence is 18 residues long. In DNA form, the CDR3 reads TGTGCCAGCAGCTTGGAGGCGGGGGGCCGCACCTACACAGATACGCAGTATTTT. Its protein is CASSLEAGGRTYTDTQYF.

This clonotype appeared a few times. The gene calls are TRBV7-2 and TRBJ2-3; 11 bases agree with TRBD2. Germline V lookup: CDR1 SGHTA, CDR2 FQGNSA. This CDR3 contains 18 residues. V gave up 7 bases and J gave up 2 bases; unmatched junction bases: 14. CDR3 sequence: CASIEGTSGSMVTDTQYF. CDR3 nucleotides: TGTGCCAGCATTGAAGGGACTAGCGGAAGTATGGTCACAGATACGCAGTATTTT.

V and J are TRBV10-3 and TRBJ2-3; 14 bases line up with TRBD2. The CDR3 has 17 residues. Per germline, CDR1 ENHRY and CDR2 SYGVKD. V shed 6 bases and J 2 bases; nucleotides not matched to a gene: 7. The CDR3 protein is CAISSGTSGGPTDTQYF. The CDR3 DNA sequence: TGTGCCATCAGCTCAGGGACTAGCGGGGGACCCACAGATACGCAGTATTTT.

This CDR3 reads CASSIVSGRDGQYF. The DNA for the CDR3 is TGTGCCAGTAGTATTGTTAGCGGGAGGGACGGGCAGTACTTC. The chain has TRBV19 and TRBJ2-7, with 11 bases fitting TRBD2. Unmatched junction bases numbered 7, after V lost 3 bases and J lost 9 bases. Germline CDR1 LNHDA, CDR2 SQIVND (reference sequence). The length of the CDR3 is 14 residues.

This clonotype has only one observation. The rearrangement joins TRBV19 to TRBJ2-2; possible D gene TRBD2, 6 bases. V dropped 7 bases and J dropped 10 bases, with 28 bases sitting between them. The germline CDR1 and CDR2 sequences are LNHDA and SQIVND (reference sequence). The length of the CDR3 is 17 residues. CDR3 region: CASTPPSRPGTAEELFF. Here the CDR3 DNA reads TGTGCCAGTACCCCACCATCCCGGCCAGGGACTGCCGAGGAGCTGTTTTTT.

This clonotype has only a few counts. The chain joins TRBV7-9 to TRBJ2-7; the D gene could be TRBD1 or TRBD2 (5 bases each). V gave up 5 bases and J gave up 3 bases, with 14 bases separating them. The CDR3 consists of 14 residues. Germline-derived CDR1 and CDR2 are SEHNR and FQNEAQ (reference sequence). The CDR3 DNA reads TGTGCCAGCAGCATGGCGGGCAGGGTCTACGAGCAGTACTTC. It is translated as CASSMAGRVYEQYF.